The T cell receptor (beta chain) under discussion was sequenced for a study of control samples from healthy donors and cancer patients. Germline assignment: CDR1 MDHEN and CDR2 SYDVKM. The V end lost 4 bases, the J end lost 2 bases, and 8 bases lay between the germline ends. This CDR3 spans 13 amino acids. Profiled with immunoSEQ multiplex PCR; TCRdb holds only in-frame clones, not every one. The table includes over 100,000 clones, about 92% detected once. The chain joins TRBV28 to TRBJ1-2; unclear D gene. Sample: blood. This sequence was found in a woman aged 45-60 years in good health. The CDR3, as DNA: TGTGCCAGCAGTTGGGGTGAGAACTATGGCTACACCTTC. Its protein is CASSWGENYGYTF.